This T cell receptor (beta chain) came from a study of cytomegalovirus exposure and HLA in healthy donors (dated by TCRdb to about 2017). In the study overall: An earlier analysis of about 560 of the donors reported 250 to 300 Gb of sequence data and around 110 million unique TCR beta sequences obtained from 150 million to 200 million T cells. Among about 360 genotyped donors of the cohort, an average of roughly 240,000 unique TCR beta nucleotide sequences were sequenced per donor, 15% to 20% of them non-productive. Roughly 300 gigabases of sequencing data and 80 million or so unique TCR sequences were included in an early release covering several hundred HLA-typed donors. The T cell repertoires of several hundred subjects were profiled by immunosequencing and related to cytomegalovirus serostatus. To decide whether each TCR beta V gene segment behaved as functional or pseudogenic, an earlier analysis of approximately 620 of the donors relied on high-throughput TCR beta sequencing. To predict cytomegalovirus infection status, the study brought together high-throughput TCR immunosequencing, statistical association of individual TCRs with disease status, and machine learning. Rather than drawing on any new phenotypic data, the later analysis identified candidate immune exposures from TCR beta sequences and the way those sequences occurred across donors. In addition to the first cohort of 666 subjects, a separate validation cohort of 100 to 150 different subjects was used. HLA typing covered class I and class II loci at four-digit resolution. To study patterns of TCR occurrence, a later analysis re-analyzed previously published TCR beta repertoires from 600 to 750 donors and added high-resolution HLA genotyping. The aim of the study was to test whether cataloging public T cell receptors could identify signatures of past pathogen exposure. Donor age, sex, ethnicity and CMV serostatus were compiled together with the repertoire data. Every repertoire in the discovery cohort had been generated on one and the same sequencing platform. The number of donors typed differed by locus, with about 629-630 for A, B, C, DRB1 and DQB1, 522 for DQA1, 600 to 610 for DPA1, and approximately 470 for DPB1. The genetic ancestry cluster associated with self-reported Caucasian donors included over 80% of the 398 genotyped donors. Genome-wide SNP genotypes for about 55% of the roughly 670 donors were used in a later genetic analysis, which treated that subset as a discovery cohort. Four to six DR-DQ haplotypes were handled as single units for association and clustering, since linkage in the cohort was strong.

The method behind the library was the immunoSEQ multiplex PCR assay. For the multiplex PCR, a mixture combining 60 forward primers for TCR Vbeta segments and 13 reverse primers for TCR Jbeta segments was used. The CDR3 region of rearranged TCR beta genes was amplified from genomic DNA by a multiplex PCR assay. Amplified TCR beta libraries were sequenced as 87-base-pair reads on the Illumina HiSeq System. The published analysis was carried out like this. In a later analysis, tens of millions of unique TCR beta chains were counted across the approximately 670 repertoires, and roughly 11 million of these chains were shared by at least two donors. Raw reads were error-corrected and collapsed into unique sequences by a nearest-neighbor algorithm in which closely related sequences were merged to remove PCR and sequencing errors. V, D and J gene segments were assigned by aligning CDR3 sequences to IMGT reference sequences. Each retained sequence needed at least a six-nucleotide match to both a V gene segment and a J gene segment. Rearrangements were classified as productive when the CDR3 lacked stop codons and remained in frame with V and J, and all other rearrangements were classified as non-productive. CDR3 was defined by IMGT convention, running from the second conserved V-encoded cysteine to the conserved J-encoded phenylalanine. The earlier analysis of 450 to 750 of the donors excluded any sequence lacking an unambiguous match to a single V gene segment. An earlier analysis of 500 to 700 of the donors classified V segments as functional when productive rearrangements were above 56.7% and as segregating when the standard deviation between donors was above 5%. A statistical classification framework was developed to diagnose cytomegalovirus status using the catalog of TCR beta chain sequences. A later analysis assigned V and J genes by comparing TCR nucleotide sequences with IMGT/GENE-DB human TR gene sequences. A later analysis assigned CDR3 sequences and most-parsimonious VDJ recombination scenarios with the TCRdist pipeline. In a later analysis, each TCR beta chain was defined by its CDR3 amino acid sequence together with its V-gene family, and reads lacking a unique V-gene family were excluded. To address suspected cross-contamination and a sequencing artifact, a later analysis removed 550 to 750 highly shared, low-generation-probability nucleotide sequences. For each public chain, a later analysis derived a clonal expansion index from normalized ranks of inferred template counts within each repertoire. In a later analysis, generation probabilities were computed with a VDJ recombination model fitted to out-of-frame rearrangements, and the resulting probabilities were checked against IGoR. In a later analysis, TCR-TCR, TCR-HLA and TCR-CMV co-occurrence was scored with hypergeometric tests, and a repertoire-size bias correction was applied to TCR pairs. To estimate false discovery rates, a later analysis permuted the HLA or CMV assignments 20 times. In a later analysis, co-occurring TCRs were grouped using DBSCAN, with TCRdist sequence similarity added in when clustering inside HLA-allele-positive subsets. Repertoires with fewer than 30,000 or more than 120,000 public chains, plus five repertoires with anomalous nucleotide sharing, were excluded from co-occurrence clustering. The clones in this table, taken by TCRdb from immuneACCESS, are in-frame only. Not every clone is retained; where verified, under half of the shortfall comes from an unresolved V gene, and the cause of the rest is unknown. Clone size and the V and J calls come from that table; the DNA yielded D and trimming. For this sample there are about 210,000 clones; about 86% appear just once. In total, the top ten clones hold approximately 1.7% of the sample.

Turning to this clone: Its recognized antigen is unknown. One base away there is no much larger clone; base qualities are not given.

The cohort comprised fewer than 700 healthy bone marrow donors. All cohort members were sampled while nominally healthy, although unrecorded immune exposures were likely present. The donor tested CMV seropositive, placing the donor among the approximately 310 seropositive members of the cohort. A peripheral blood sample was collected from each donor, and TCR beta sequencing was performed on peripheral blood mononuclear cells. The Qiagen DNeasy Blood Extraction Kit was used to extract genomic DNA from the blood cell samples. Relative to germline, V is 3 bases shorter and J is 4 bases shorter, with 12 bases between their ends. The germline V gene (reference sequence) supplies CDR1 LNHDA and CDR2 SQIVND. The CDR3 measures 15 amino acids from cysteine to phenylalanine. Only CDR3 DNA remains: 45 bases, in frame from the first base. On the study overall, not on this receptor specifically: In this cohort, only TCR beta chains were sequenced, and detectable features were limited by the absence of alpha or paired-chain data. Correlated functional status among segregating V segments might be attributable to linkage disequilibrium, but an unknown experimental factor could not be ruled out. According to a later analysis, most CMV-associated TCR beta chains appeared to be HLA-restricted, and the HLA associations seemed to be driven largely by CMV exposure. V-gene and J-gene trimming of TCR beta chains was associated with a missense DCLRE1C variant in a later genetic analysis, and the association was replicated in an independent cohort. A further reported finding was that TCR beta sequences accurately predicted the HLA-A and HLA-B alleles for most subjects in the first cohort. When HLA alleles, especially DR and DQ, strongly co-occurred, attributing TCR associations to individual alleles was difficult. Some IMGT-functional V segments, including TRBV6-2 and TRBV6-3, could not be told apart with the 87-base-pair reads, so those segments were excluded. A few of the identified cytomegalovirus-associated TCR beta chains were confirmed in vitro to be specific for cytomegalovirus antigens. The earlier analysis of fewer than 750 of the donors excluded some 16 rarely observed V segments, including chromosome 9 orphons, because counts were too low. Several of the top co-occurrence clusters appeared to be linked to parvovirus B19, influenza, CMV and Epstein-Barr virus, according to a later analysis. The study gave a list of 150 to 200 TCR beta chains associated with cytomegalovirus. Most TCR sequences were observed very rarely across donors, whereas some public TCRs were present in many individuals. Specific HLA alleles were associated with 18,000 or so TCR beta sequences at a false discovery rate of 0.05 in a later analysis. In an earlier analysis of around 600 of the donors, most TCR beta V segments appeared in productive rearrangements about 87% or about 30% of the time, broadly matching IMGT annotations. It was suggested by the authors that the approach could potentially be generalized to other disease states and immunological phenotypes. Cytomegalovirus status was reported to be diagnosed by the classifier with high specificity and sensitivity in both the original and validation cohorts. In a later analysis, HLA-associated TCR beta chains showed more clonal expansion and lower generation probabilities than non-associated chains that were equally common. Because some donors lacked HLA typing at each locus, the association tests relied only on the typed subset. The sequencing pipeline was judged likely to have produced a cluster of highly shared sequence variants as a technical artifact. A later genetic analysis reported fewer N-insertions in productive TCRs among donors in an Asian-associated ancestry cluster than the roughly 700-donor mean. The only immune exposure information available for the cohort was CMV serostatus. The presence/absence analyses assumed that sequencing depth was roughly uniform across donors, and that assumption may not be true. In a later analysis, the rate of TCR association differed among HLA loci, with DRB1 alleles having the most associated TCRs and HLA-C alleles having the fewest.

The TCR comes from a middle-aged man in good health and CMV-seropositive. The sequence is built from TRBV19 and TRBJ1-4, with an unclear D gene assignment. Specimen: PBMCs. The nucleotide sequence is TGTGCCAGTAGTATCTCGAGCTCCGATAATGAAAAACTGTTTTTT. Translated, this is CASSISSSDNEKLFF. The full variable domain, completed from the reference TRBV19 and TRBJ1-4 proteins outside the CDR3, reads DGGITQSPKYLFRKEGQNVTLSCEQNLNHDAMYWYRQDPGQGLRLIYYSQIVNDFQKGDIAEGYSVSREKKESFPLTVTSAQKNPTAFYLCASSISSSDNEKLFFGSGTQLSVL.